Following are 12 T cell receptor beta chains from one sample sequenced in a study of regulatory T cells in long-lasting Graves disease (dated by TCRdb to 2020 to 2023). Library preparation used multiplex PCR. Sequencing used an Illumina HiSeq 4000. To build TCR beta libraries, CDR3 regions were amplified by Arm-PCR using iRepertoire HTBI primers. The public reads were reprocessed in TCRdb via fastp at Q25 and MiXCR, keeping in-frame beta chains. Every CDR3 protein is listed once, alongside the most common genes and DNA of its rows. This sample holds more than 650,000 distinct CDR3 sequences; around 30% were observed only once. About two fifths of the sample is in the top ten clones. The intended sense of this specimen's time point label: persistent/refractory GD, antithyroid drugs over 5 years with positive TRAb. For both TCR sequencing and RNA sequencing, RNA was extracted from PBMCs using TRIzol.

Sample: peripheral blood mononuclear cells (PBMCs), taken when the disease was refractory, from a patient treated with antithyroid drugs. Receptor source: a female donor with Graves disease.

This clonotype was seen many times. V is TRBV10-3 and J is TRBJ1-2; 9 bases map to TRBD1. The CDR3 loop spans 16 amino acids. The germline CDR1 and CDR2 sequences are ENHRY and SYGVKD. The trim removed 0 bases at V and 6 bases at J, leaving 8 bases unmatched. The CDR3 bases are TGTGCCATCAGTGAGTCGAGACAGGGGGATTACGATGGCTACACCTTC. Translated, it gives CAISESRQGDYDGYTF.

The table lists this clonotype with a few counts. The J gene is TRBJ1-1, the V gene TRBV7-2; D uncertain. The length of the CDR3 is 17 residues. Germline lookup yields CDR1 SGHTA and CDR2 FQGNSA. Between the trimmed V and J ends, which lost 1 base and 1 base, there was a span of 16 bases. CDR3 DNA: TGTGCCAGCAGCTTAGGCGCTGCCTGGACGGGGAACACTGAAGCTTTCTTT. Its protein product is CASSLGAAWTGNTEAFF. The entire variable domain, with the rest obtained from reference TRBV7-2 and TRBJ1-1, is as follows: GAGVSQSPSNKVTEKGKDVELRCDPISGHTALYWYRQSLGQGLEFLIYFQGNSAPDKSGLPSDRFSAERTGGSVSTLTIQRTQQEDSAVYLCASSLGAAWTGNTEAFFGQGTRLTVV.

The CDR3 bases are TGTGCCAGCCACGGGGGGGGCACCTACAATGAGCAGTTCTTC. This sequence encodes CASHGGGTYNEQFF. This chain links TRBV2 with TRBJ2-1; TRBD2 agrees at 8 bases. This CDR3 comprises 14 residues. With V trimmed by 8 bases and J by 2 bases, 5 bases remained unmatched. Germline CDR1 SNHLY, CDR2 FYNNEI.

The J gene is TRBJ1-1, the V gene TRBV7-9; possible D gene TRBD1, 6 bases. In germline, CDR1 is SEHNR, CDR2 FQNEAQ (reference sequence). V lost 1 base and J lost 6, with 15 bases in between. This CDR3 comprises 15 residues. The CDR3: CASSLGEGGLAEAFF. CDR3 sequence (DNA): TGTGCCAGCAGCTTAGGGGAGGGGGGCTTGGCTGAAGCTTTCTTT.

Remarks on this clonotype: A much larger clone differs by one base, so this may be a read error. The chain couples TRBV2 to TRBJ1-1; 7 positions match TRBD1. CDR1 SNHLY and CDR2 FYNNEI come from the germline V gene. The CDR3 is 15 amino acids. The junction had 7 bases not matched to a gene; V was cut back by 6 bases and J by 0 bases. This chain's CDR3 is CASRETGLMNTEAFF. The CDR3, as DNA: TGTGCCAGCAGGGAGACAGGGCTAATGAACACTGAAGCTTTCTTT.

The chain combines TRBV11-2 with TRBJ2-5; 8 positions match TRBD1. With 0 bases clipped from V and 2 bases from J, the junction kept 2 bases outside the gene matches. The germline CDR1 and CDR2 sequences are SGHAT and FQNNGV. This CDR3 is 15 amino acids long. In DNA, the CDR3 is TGTGCCAGCAGCTTAGATCGGACAGGGCAAGAGACCCAGTACTTC. Its protein product is CASSLDRTGQETQYF.

This chain links TRBV5-6 with TRBJ1-2; no firm D call. This CDR3 has 13 amino acids. Looked up from germline, CDR1 is SGHDT and CDR2 is YYEEEE. V lost 4 bases and J lost 7, with 14 bases in between. CDR3 protein: CASSATLGSGYTF. The CDR3 bases are TGTGCCAGCAGCGCGACACTCGGCAGTGGCTACACCTTC.

The CDR3 DNA sequence: TGTGCCAGCGCTCCGACAGGGAGACATGGCTACACCTTC. As protein: CASAPTGRHGYTF. This chain connects TRBV12-3 or TRBV12-4 to TRBJ1-2; 7 nucleotides match TRBD1. The CDR3 loop spans 13 amino acids. J lost 6 bases, V lost 8 bases, and 9 bases had no gene match.

This clonotype occurred a few times. The V call is TRBV7-9, the J call TRBJ2-5; the D is unclear. The CDR3 totals 15 residues. Germline values: CDR1 SEHNR, CDR2 FQNEAQ (reference sequence). The V end was cut by 5 bases, the J end by 5 bases, with 18 bases between. This CDR3 reads CASSQTLSGSETQYF. Written as DNA, the CDR3 is TGTGCCAGCAGCCAGACTCTGAGTGGTAGCGAGACCCAGTACTTC.

The chain employs TRBV9 and TRBJ1-1, with D hard to call. Germline CDR1 is SGDLS and CDR2 is YYNGEE. Trimming took off 0 bases at V and 1 base at J, with 7 bases between the two ends. The CDR3 loop spans 14 amino acids. The DNA of the CDR3 is TGTGCCAGCAGCGTAGCTACGGGGAACACTGAAGCTTTCTTT. This translates into CASSVATGNTEAFF.

This clonotype turned up a few times. DNA of the CDR3: TGTGCCAGCACGGAACAGGGTTTATCGCATGGCTACACCTTC. It specifies CASTEQGLSHGYTF. The chain joins TRBV2 to TRBJ1-2, with D possibly being TRBD1 (6 bases). The CDR3 runs to 14 residues. V lost 7 bases and J 6 bases, leaving 18 bases between the germline ends. Per germline, CDR1 SNHLY and CDR2 FYNNEI.

This chain uses TRBV6-1 with TRBJ1-4; D is undetermined. Germline lookup yields CDR1 MNHNS and CDR2 SASEGT. V lost 5 bases and J lost 4, with 14 bases in between. The CDR3 spans 15 residues. The CDR3 DNA sequence: TGTGCCAGCAGTAACCTCCGGGCCCGTAATGAAAAACTGTTTTTT. Protein sequence: CASSNLRARNEKLFF.